This T cell receptor beta chain came from a study of T cells in Graves' hyperthyroidism and ophthalmopathy. Exclusions: uncontrolled infection, other autoimmune disease, pregnancy, lactation. TCR beta CDR3 sequences were amplified from RNA transcripts. HTBI primers drove first-round RT-PCR of the TCR CDR3. TCRdb processed the multiplex PCR reads anew with MiXCR; each CDR3 protein has one entry. The sample has about 520,000 distinct CDR3 sequences, around a quarter seen once. This CDR3 spans 14 amino acids. The germline V and J ends were trimmed by 2 bases and 4 bases, with 11 bases remaining between them. Germline V gene data show CDR1 as SGHVS and CDR2 as FQNEAQ.

The receptor was isolated from a woman aged 25 to 39 with Graves' ophthalmopathy. Specimen: blood. This chain connects TRBV7-8 to TRBJ1-2, with TRBD1 as a possible D gene (5 bases). CDR3 nucleotides: TGTGCCAGCAGCTTATTAGAGGGGCCCTATGGCTACACCTTC. Protein: CASSLLEGPYGYTF.